Given below is one T cell receptor (beta chain) in context. The clone's antigen remains unknown. No much larger clonotype is one base removed from it; base qualities were not supplied. The junction shows trimming of 3 bases on V and 2 bases on J, and the gene matches do not reach 8 bases of it. From the germline V gene, CDR1 is SGDLS and CDR2 is YYNGEE. Taken from cysteine to phenylalanine, the CDR3 has 18 residues. Left in the record is the CDR3 DNA by itself, 54 bases read in frame from the first base. TCRbeta CDR3 regions were amplified from genomic DNA using the immunoSEQ Assay, a bias-controlled multiplex PCR. Turning to the authors' computational methods: Within the assay, amplification of reference gene primers was used to estimate how many nucleated cells each sample contained. Sequence reads were collapsed and filtered to measure the absolute abundance of every unique TCRbeta CDR3 rearrangement. For each sample, productive Simpson clonality was calculated as the square root of Simpson's diversity index over productive rearrangements. TCRdb took over this immuneACCESS table, retaining in-frame rearrangements with V and J assigned. Such tables are incomplete; in checked studies, under half of the missing clones stem from an unresolved V gene, and the remainder is unexplained. D and trimming come from the DNA, and the V and J calls and clone size come from that table. This sample holds 210,000 or so clones; 80% to 90% were observed only once. The ten most abundant clones make up more than 3% of the sample.

The data were obtained in a study of blood T cell repertoires in COVID-19 (dated by TCRdb to between 2020 and 2021). In terms of the full investigation: The collaborator samples originated in the United States, Italy and Spain and spanned the acute and convalescent phases of COVID-19. The material from the prospective study consisted of cDNA or gDNA derived from T cells, B-cell-depleted T cells, or PBMCs. Deeply sampled blood TCRbeta repertoires from subjects exposed to, actively infected with, or recovered from COVID-19 were included in the dataset. The repertoires were released in a freely available public database meant as a resource for research on the immune response to SARS-CoV-2. Samples were obtained from the ongoing ImmuneRACE study (first 160 participants) and from over 1,000 subjects provided by 6 global collaborators. Nearly every sample came with metadata listing a de-identified subject ID, COVID-19 status, age in years and sex. Where HLA class I and class II types were available, the types were taken from metadata supplied by the sample provider, not from assay-based typing. Study-wide findings and limitations: How much clinical and demographic metadata was included differed by source and by participant, and the metadata was provided uncurated.

Enrolling through a virtual design, the prospective study's participants ranged in age from roughly 18 to 90 years and lived across about two dozen United States geographic areas. In the prospective study, cohorts were assigned on the basis of participant-reported clinical history obtained from a screening survey and a study questionnaire. Exposed participants were defined as having been in contact with someone with a PCR-confirmed or clinician-diagnosed COVID-19 case within 2 weeks of study entry. Mobile phlebotomists in the prospective study collected whole blood, serum and a nasopharyngeal or oropharyngeal swab from every participant. Prospective study participants could optionally give additional blood draws and questionnaires over a roughly 2-month period. Prospective study blood samples were shipped either frozen or at room temperature before DNA extraction.

Here the chain combines TRBV9 and TRBJ2-1; TRBD2 matches 13 bases in the middle. This sequence originates from a young woman who had been exposed to COVID-19. Input material: PBMCs or T cells enriched from blood (not recorded which). The nucleotide sequence reads TGTGCCAGCAGCGGAAGGACTAGCGGGAGAGAAGCCTACAATGAGCAGTTCTTC. Its protein product is CASSGRTSGREAYNEQFF.